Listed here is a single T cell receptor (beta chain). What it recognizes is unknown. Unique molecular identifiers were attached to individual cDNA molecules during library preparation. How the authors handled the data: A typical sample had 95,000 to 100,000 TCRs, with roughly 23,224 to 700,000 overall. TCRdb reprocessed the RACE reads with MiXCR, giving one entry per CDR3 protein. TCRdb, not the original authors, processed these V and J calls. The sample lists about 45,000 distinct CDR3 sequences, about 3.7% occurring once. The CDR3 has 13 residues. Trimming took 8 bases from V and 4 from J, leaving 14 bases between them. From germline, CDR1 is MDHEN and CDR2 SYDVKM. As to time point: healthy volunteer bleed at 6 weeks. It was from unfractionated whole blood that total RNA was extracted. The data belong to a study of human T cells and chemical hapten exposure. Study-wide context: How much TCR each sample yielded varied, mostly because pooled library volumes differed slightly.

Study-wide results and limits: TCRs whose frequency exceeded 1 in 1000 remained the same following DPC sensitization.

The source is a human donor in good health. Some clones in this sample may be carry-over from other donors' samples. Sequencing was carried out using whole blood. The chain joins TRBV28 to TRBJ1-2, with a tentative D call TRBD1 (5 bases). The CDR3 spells CASVITGSYGYTF. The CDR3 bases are TGTGCCAGCGTGATTACAGGTAGCTATGGCTACACCTTC.